These 22 T cell receptor beta chains were sequenced from one sample in a study of sequential checkpoint blockade in melanoma (dated by TCRdb to the late 2010s). The treatment or condition label, read with the paper, signifies: randomized to nivolumab then ipilimumab (arm A) or the reverse (arm B). The library was obtained by the immunoSEQ multiplex PCR assay. This is the immuneACCESS table as TCRdb keeps it, with only in-frame sequences that have V and J called. A part of the clones is gone; compared with another copy, unresolved V genes explain less than half, and the rest is unexplained. Recorded for this sample are under 20,000 clones; about 50% of them occurred a single time. The ten largest clones represent approximately 15% of the sample. Material: CD8+ T cells sorted from blood (inferred from file names), obtained from a patient given nivolumab and ipilimumab in sequence. All receptors come from a human donor with melanoma.

The chain has TRBV9 and TRBJ1-4, with D maybe TRBD1 (6 bases). There are 15 residues in the CDR3. Germline CDR1 is SGDLS and CDR2 is YYNGEE. With 3 bases removed from V and 8 bases from J, the gap between germline ends came to 17 bases. The CDR3, as DNA: TGTGCCAGCAGCGCCGAGGGGGGGTTACAGGAAAAACTGTTTTTT. Amino acids: CASSAEGGLQEKLFF.

This clone occurred once. The V and J genes are TRBV4-1 and TRBJ1-5, with D possibly being TRBD1 (6 bases). Trimming shortened V by 3 bases and J by 1 base, and 7 bases separated the two germline ends. Germline V gene lookup returns CDR1 MGHRA and CDR2 YSYEKL. CDR3 length: 14 residues. CDR3 sequence: CASSQGASNQPQHF. As DNA, the CDR3 is TGCGCCAGCAGCCAGGGGGCCAGCAATCAGCCCCAGCATTTT.

V is TRBV2 and J is TRBJ2-7; 7 positions match TRBD2. Per germline, CDR1 SNHLY and CDR2 FYNNEI. CDR3 size: 13 residues. The V and J ends lost 4 bases and 2 bases, in that order; junction bases with no gene match: 2. The DNA of the CDR3 is TGTGCCAGCAGTGGAGGGACTACCTACGAGCAGTACTTC. This sequence encodes CASSGGTTYEQYF. Drawing the rest from reference TRBV2 and TRBJ2-7, the complete variable domain is EPEVTQTPSHQVTQMGQEVILRCVPISNHLYFYWYRQILGQKVEFLVSFYNNEISEKSEIFDDQFSVERPDGSNFTLKIRSTKLEDSAMYFCASSGGTTYEQYFGPGTRLTVT.

This clone was found a few times. The chain has TRBV30 and TRBJ1-2, with D perhaps TRBD1 (5 bases). V lost 1 base and J lost 4, with 13 bases in between. This CDR3 is built from 14 residues. Germline assignment: CDR1 GTSNPN and CDR2 SVGIG (reference sequence). This CDR3 reads CAWSEGRARYGYTF. The DNA of the CDR3 is TGTGCCTGGAGTGAGGGCAGGGCTCGCTATGGCTACACCTTC. Full variable domain (missing parts from reference TRBV30 and TRBJ1-2): SQTIHQWPATLVQPVGSPLSLECTVEGTSNPNLYWYRQAAGRGLQLLFYSVGIGQISSEVPQNLSASRPQDRQFILSSKKLLLSDSGFYLCAWSEGRARYGYTFGSGTRLTVV.

By sample share, this clone is medium-sized. The rearrangement uses TRBV25-1 and TRBJ1-2, with D hard to call. Germline V gives CDR1 MGHDK, CDR2 SYGVNS. CDR3 length equals 13 residues. Trimming removed 3 bases at V and 2 bases at J, with 7 bases between. This CDR3 reads CASSEQVNYGYTF. The CDR3 DNA is TGTGCCAGCAGTGAGCAGGTGAACTATGGCTACACCTTC.

This clone was found a few times. The J gene is TRBJ2-1, the V gene TRBV19; perhaps TRBD2 as D (6 bases). The germline V gene has CDR1 LNHDA and CDR2 SQIVND (reference sequence). Trimming took off 3 bases at V and 8 bases at J, with 20 bases between the two ends. This CDR3 has 16 residues. The CDR3 DNA sequence: TGTGCCAGTAGTATCCTAGCGTCACTTGCCCGAGATGAGCAGTTCTTC. Its protein product is CASSILASLARDEQFF.

This clone came up once. V is TRBV7-9 and J is TRBJ2-5; 12 nucleotides match TRBD1. The CDR3 spans 16 residues. The V and J ends lost 1 base and 5 bases, in that order; junction bases with no gene match: 5. CDR1 SEHNR and CDR2 FQNEAQ come from the germline V gene (reference sequence). The CDR3 loop is CASSLVGTGGLETQYF. CDR3 nucleotide sequence: TGTGCCAGCAGCTTAGTTGGGACAGGGGGCTTGGAGACCCAGTACTTC.

This clone was observed a handful of times. In DNA form, the CDR3 reads TGTGCCAGCAGTTACTCGACGCATGACAAGCATGGCTACACCTTC. Protein: CASSYSTHDKHGYTF. This chain links TRBV6-6 with TRBJ1-2; the D is unclear. This CDR3 is 15 amino acids long. Trimming pared 0 bases from V and 6 bases from J, leaving 14 bases between. Germline CDR1 MNHNY, CDR2 SVGAGI (reference sequence).

This clone turned up a few times. The J gene is TRBJ2-2, the V gene TRBV2; D gene uncertain. Deletions cut 6 bases from V and 9 bases from J, with 14 bases between. The CDR3 consists of 13 residues. Germline V CDR1 and CDR2: SNHLY, FYNNEI. CDR3: CASSNFPARELFF. CDR3 sequence (DNA): TGTGCCAGCAGCAACTTTCCCGCCCGGGAGCTGTTTTTT. The whole variable domain, filled in from reference TRBV2 and TRBJ2-2, reads EPEVTQTPSHQVTQMGQEVILRCVPISNHLYFYWYRQILGQKVEFLVSFYNNEISEKSEIFDDQFSVERPDGSNFTLKIRSTKLEDSAMYFCASSNFPARELFFGEGSRLTVL.

The V and J genes are TRBV2 and TRBJ2-5, with 9 bases identical to TRBD1. The trim removed 7 bases at V and 1 base at J, leaving 7 bases unmatched. Germline values: CDR1 SNHLY, CDR2 FYNNEI. The CDR3 length is 15 residues. The CDR3 sequence: CASKVQGAFQETQYF. CDR3 sequence (DNA): TGTGCCAGCAAGGTACAGGGGGCTTTCCAAGAGACCCAGTACTTC.

This clone came up a few times. This rearrangement joins TRBV30 to TRBJ2-7; perhaps TRBD2 as D (5 bases). Germline V gene lookup returns CDR1 GTSNPN and CDR2 SVGIG (reference sequence). V lost 0 bases to trimming and J lost 2 bases, with 5 bases between them. There are 12 residues in the CDR3. CDR3 sequence: CAWSVGAYEQYF. As DNA, the CDR3 is TGTGCCTGGAGTGTCGGGGCCTACGAGCAGTACTTC.

V usage is TRBV10-3 and J usage is TRBJ2-5, with 9 bases fitting TRBD1. The end of the DNA aligns better with TRBJ2-7, so the J call may be wrong. The CDR3 runs 14 residues. Per the germline V gene, CDR1 is ENHRY and CDR2 is SYGVKD. The CDR3 DNA sequence: TGTGCCATCAGGGGACAGGGTACCTCTGTCGAGCAGTACTTC. This translates into CAIRGQGTSVEQYF.

The chain has TRBV7-9 and TRBJ2-2; possibly TRBD1 for D (6 bases). The germline V and J ends were trimmed by 4 bases and 2 bases, with 17 bases remaining between them. Germline-derived CDR1 and CDR2 are SEHNR and FQNEAQ (reference sequence). The CDR3 has 17 amino acids. CDR3 in amino acids: CASSWKPGHANTGELFF. The CDR3 DNA is TGTGCCAGCAGCTGGAAACCGGGACACGCTAACACCGGGGAGCTGTTTTTT.

The CDR3 region is CASNPTGPNQPQHF. In nucleotides, the CDR3 is TGTGCCAGCAATCCGACAGGGCCAAATCAGCCCCAGCATTTT. The rearrangement uses TRBV6-5 and TRBJ1-5; 7 bases fit TRBD1. V was pared by 7 bases and J by 4 bases, with 7 bases of the junction left unmatched. The CDR3 has 14 residues. Germline loops: CDR1 MNHEY, CDR2 SVGAGI.

This chain uses TRBV27 with TRBJ2-1, with 7 bases identical to TRBD1. V shed 2 bases, J shed 7 bases, and the junction held 2 bases outside the gene matches. The CDR3 has 13 amino acids. Germline assignment: CDR1 MNHEY and CDR2 SMNVEV (reference sequence). The CDR3 DNA follows: TGTGCCAGCAGTTTAGACAGGGCAAATGAGCAGTTCTTC. It encodes CASSLDRANEQFF.

This chain uses TRBV2 with TRBJ2-7; D may be TRBD1 (5 bases). Germline V gene data show CDR1 as SNHLY and CDR2 as FYNNEI. The CDR3 is 12 residues long. V shed 10 bases and J shed 0 bases, with 10 bases lying between them. For the CDR3, the DNA is TGTGCCACCGCAGGGTACTCCTACGAGCAGTACTTC. Protein sequence: CATAGYSYEQYF.

The chain is built from TRBV10-3 and TRBJ2-5; 7 bases map to TRBD2. CDR3 length equals 16 residues. Germline trimming cut 2 bases from V and 2 bases from J; bases unmatched to any gene: 8. CDR1 and CDR2 (germline): ENHRY, SYGVKD. CDR3 bases: TGTGCCATCAGTGAGGAAGGTAGCGGGCAGCAAGAGACCCAGTACTTC. As protein: CAISEEGSGQQETQYF.

The chain carries TRBV5-1 and TRBJ2-2; 9 bases line up with TRBD1. Trimming took 4 bases from V and 0 from J; bases not matched to a gene: 7. This CDR3 is 17 amino acids long. Germline assignment: CDR1 SGHRS and CDR2 YFSETQ. CDR3 protein: CASSPPGQGANTGELFF. The CDR3 DNA sequence: TGCGCCAGCAGCCCTCCGGGACAGGGCGCGAACACCGGGGAGCTGTTTTTT.

The chain recombines TRBV30 with TRBJ1-2, with 9 nucleotides matching TRBD1. The germline CDR1 and CDR2 sequences are GTSNPN and SVGIG (reference sequence). The J segment lost 8 bases and the V segment lost 0 bases, leaving 7 bases of the junction unmatched. The CDR3 loop spans 14 amino acids. The CDR3 is CAWSVGQGPWGYTF. Written as DNA, the CDR3 is TGTGCCTGGAGTGTGGGACAGGGTCCTTGGGGCTACACCTTC.

The chain links TRBV27 to TRBJ2-7, with TRBD2 matching over 9 bases. CDR1 and CDR2 from the germline V gene are MNHEY and SMNVEV (reference sequence). This CDR3 comprises 16 residues. V was pared by 6 bases and J by 4 bases, with 13 bases of the junction left unmatched. CDR3 DNA: TGTGCCAGCAGCCCGATCGGGGGCGGGAGGGCTTACGAGCAGTACTTC. Its protein is CASSPIGGGRAYEQYF.

The chain carries TRBV4-1 and TRBJ2-2; 8 positions match TRBD2. V was clipped by 2 bases and J by 0 bases; unmatched bases: 2. This CDR3 spans 16 amino acids. In germline, CDR1 is MGHRA, CDR2 YSYEKL. In nucleotides, the CDR3 is TGCGCCAGCAGCCAACGAGCGGGGGCGAACACCGGGGAGCTGTTTTTT. Its translation is CASSQRAGANTGELFF.

V is TRBV2 and J is TRBJ2-1, with TRBD2 matching 7 bases. The germline gives CDR1 SNHLY, CDR2 FYNNEI. The ends lost 3 bases at V and 0 bases at J; junction bases unmatched: 2. This CDR3 comprises 15 residues. In nucleotides, the CDR3 is TGTGCCAGCAGTGACGCGGGAGTCTCCTACAATGAGCAGTTCTTC. Translated, it gives CASSDAGVSYNEQFF.